Below are 31 T cell receptor beta chains sequenced from a single sample in a study of radiotherapy plus CTLA-4 blockade in lung cancer. TCRdb's copy holds only in-frame clones and misses some; the assay was immunoSEQ multiplex PCR. Altogether 81,000 or so clones are present, around 87% being singletons, with the ten largest covering around 0.85%. The sequencing here drew on peripheral blood, taken from a patient treated with radiotherapy plus ipilimumab. These TCRs come from a human donor with non-small cell lung cancer who had stable disease on radiotherapy plus ipilimumab.

J is TRBJ2-1 and V is TRBV9, with 9 bases fitting TRBD2. This CDR3 comprises 17 residues. J gave up 6 bases and V 0 bases, and 10 bases lay outside the gene matches. Germline V gene sequence: CDR1 SGDLS, CDR2 YYNGEE. The CDR3 here is CASSVGSRRGGGNEQFF. The CDR3 bases are TGTGCCAGCAGCGTAGGGAGTCGGCGGGGGGGCGGCAATGAGCAGTTCTTC.

The V gene is TRBV5-1, the J gene TRBJ2-2; no clear D. Germline CDR1 SGHRS, CDR2 YFSETQ. This CDR3 is 12 amino acids long. The V end was cut by 2 bases, the J end by 6 bases, with 5 bases between. The CDR3 loop is CASSFSSGELFF. Written as DNA, the CDR3 is TGCGCCAGCAGCTTCAGTTCCGGGGAGCTGTTTTTT.

The chain employs TRBV27 and TRBJ1-2; TRBD1 aligns across 9 bases. From germline, CDR1 is MNHEY and CDR2 SMNVEV (reference sequence). The CDR3 consists of 17 residues. With 4 bases clipped from V and 8 bases from J, the junction kept 17 bases outside the gene matches. The CDR3 protein is CASSSRSGTGNNGGYTF. CDR3 nucleotide sequence: TGTGCCAGCAGTTCGAGGTCCGGGACAGGGAACAACGGGGGCTACACCTTC.

The CDR3 sequence is CASSSDMNTEAFF. As DNA, the CDR3 is TGTGCCAGCAGCTCCGACATGAACACTGAAGCTTTCTTT. This rearrangement joins TRBV11-2 to TRBJ1-1, with unresolved D. The CDR3 has 13 amino acids. The V gene lost 4 bases and the J gene lost 0 bases, with 6 bases spanning the gap. CDR1 SGHAT and CDR2 FQNNGV come from the germline V gene.

The chain carries TRBV4-1 and TRBJ1-2, with D uncertain. Germline CDR1 is MGHRA and CDR2 is YSYEKL. Trimming took 0 bases from V and 4 from J, leaving 3 bases between them. This CDR3 spans 12 amino acids. The CDR3 sequence is CASSQDSYGYTF. In nucleotides, the CDR3 is TGCGCCAGCAGCCAAGACTCCTATGGCTACACCTTC.

The sample holds one count of this clone. V and J are TRBV28 and TRBJ2-1; 7 nucleotides match TRBD1. J was trimmed by 8 bases and V by 6 bases; bases with no gene match: 13. Germline V gives CDR1 MDHEN, CDR2 SYDVKM. The CDR3 spans 15 residues. The CDR3 DNA sequence: TGTGCCAGCAGACCCACAGGGGTATATTTTCATGAGCAGTTCTTC. It yields the protein CASRPTGVYFHEQFF.

V is TRBV7-9 and J is TRBJ2-2; the D gene is possibly TRBD2 (5 bases). CDR1 is SEHNR, CDR2 FQNEAQ, per germline (reference sequence). The CDR3 runs to 13 residues. Trimming cost V 6 bases and J 7 bases, with 12 bases left between them. CDR3 protein: CASRPGGYGELFF. The DNA for the CDR3 is TGTGCCAGCAGGCCCGGAGGTTACGGGGAGCTGTTTTTT.

The chain uses TRBV5-4 and TRBJ2-2, with 7 bases lining up with TRBD1. The germline CDR1 and CDR2 sequences are SGHNT and YYREEE (reference sequence). The CDR3 runs 15 residues. V trimming: 7 bases; J trimming: 4 bases; junction bases outside the gene matches: 10. The CDR3: CASSSGTAPTGELFF. Here the CDR3 DNA reads TGTGCCAGCTCCTCTGGGACAGCGCCCACCGGGGAGCTGTTTTTT. The complete variable domain, with remaining parts taken from reference TRBV5-4 and TRBJ2-2, reads ETGVTQSPTHLIKTRGQQVTLRCSSQSGHNTVSWYQQALGQGPQFIFQYYREEENGRGNFPPRFSGLQFPNYSSELNVNALELDDSALYLCASSSGTAPTGELFFGEGSRLTVL.

The table lists this clone with a few counts. The gene calls are TRBV2 and TRBJ1-2; D perhaps matches TRBD1 (6 bases). V was pared by 5 bases and J by 5 bases, with 18 bases between. CDR1 SNHLY and CDR2 FYNNEI come from the germline V gene. The CDR3 totals 15 residues. In DNA, the CDR3 is TGTGCCAGCAGTCCGAGGGGCAGGGGCCTTTATGGCTACACCTTC. This translates into CASSPRGRGLYGYTF.

V is TRBV27 and J is TRBJ2-3; D unresolved. V was trimmed by 3 bases and J by 2 bases, leaving 15 bases between them. This CDR3 is 16 amino acids long. Germline V gene lookup returns CDR1 MNHEY and CDR2 SMNVEV (reference sequence). CDR3 protein: CASSFGVGILTDTQYF. The CDR3 nucleotides are TGTGCCAGCAGTTTCGGAGTGGGGATCCTCACAGATACGCAGTATTTT.

V usage is TRBV7-9 and J usage is TRBJ1-2; D is undetermined. CDR1 is SEHNR and CDR2 is FQNEAQ in the germline V gene (reference sequence). The V end lost 0 bases, the J end lost 7 bases, and 12 bases lay between the germline ends. The CDR3 covers 14 residues. CDR3 protein: CASSLAQRPFGYTF. The CDR3 region has the DNA TGTGCCAGCAGCTTAGCGCAGAGGCCCTTTGGCTACACCTTC.

For this clone: The junction departs from the called germline gene at one end, perhaps through a read error. The chain couples TRBV5-1 to TRBJ1-5; D may be TRBD1 (5 bases). The germline V gene encodes CDR1 SGHRS and CDR2 YFSETQ. The CDR3 totals 15 residues. CDR3 sequence (DNA): TGCGCCAGCAGCTTGGCGAAGGGGAGCAGTCAGCCCCAGCATTTT. It is translated as CASSLAKGSSQPQHF.

The V and J genes are TRBV11-1 and TRBJ1-2; TRBD1 aligns across 10 bases. The CDR3 loop spans 14 amino acids. Unmatched junction bases numbered 8, after V lost 5 bases and J lost 8 bases. Germline V gene data show CDR1 as SGHAT and CDR2 as FQDESV (reference sequence). The CDR3 bases are TGTGCCAGCAGCCCGCAGGACAGGGGGAGAGGCTACACCTTC. It codes for CASSPQDRGRGYTF.

The chain links TRBV21-1 to TRBJ1-5. TRBV21-1 counts as a pseudogene. This CDR3 is built from 15 residues. CDR3 sequence (DNA): TGTGCCAGCAGCAGGGGAACAGCCAGCAATCAGCCCCAGCATTTT. It specifies CASSRGTASNQPQHF.

V and J are TRBV5-4 and TRBJ1-6; D might be TRBD1 (5 bases). This CDR3 is 14 amino acids long. Trimming removed 2 bases at V and 7 bases at J, with 10 bases between. CDR1 is SGHNT, CDR2 YYREEE, per germline (reference sequence). CDR3 in DNA: TGTGCCAGCAGCTTAGGGGCAGCAAATTCACCCCTCCACTTT. Its protein is CASSLGAANSPLHF. The whole variable domain, filled in from reference TRBV5-4 and TRBJ1-6, reads ETGVTQSPTHLIKTRGQQVTLRCSSQSGHNTVSWYQQALGQGPQFIFQYYREEENGRGNFPPRFSGLQFPNYSSELNVNALELDDSALYLCASSLGAANSPLHFGNGTRLTVT.

This rearrangement joins TRBV18 to TRBJ2-1; weak D call: TRBD2 (5 bases). Germline V lookup: CDR1 KGHSH, CDR2 LQKENI. V was cut by 3 bases and J by 0 bases, with 9 bases left in between. This CDR3 spans 15 amino acids. CDR3 sequence: CASSPRRSSYNEQFF. Here the CDR3 DNA reads TGTGCCAGCTCACCCAGGAGGAGCTCCTACAATGAGCAGTTCTTC.

The gene calls are TRBV21-1 and TRBJ1-1. TRBV21-1 is listed as a pseudogene. The CDR3 consists of 15 residues. The CDR3 reads CASSKEGGGNTEAFF. CDR3 in DNA: TGTGCCAGCAGCAAAGAAGGCGGAGGGAACACTGAAGCTTTCTTT.

CDR3 sequence: CASSPLQVASGGAGYEQYF. For the CDR3, the DNA is TGTGCCAGCAGCCCACTCCAGGTGGCTAGCGGGGGGGCAGGCTACGAGCAGTACTTC. The chain couples TRBV7-6 to TRBJ2-7; TRBD2 matches 12 bases. V was clipped by 5 bases and J by 3 bases; unmatched bases: 17. In germline, CDR1 is SGHVS, CDR2 FNYEAQ. The CDR3 is made up of 19 amino acids. Supplemented by reference TRBV7-6 and TRBJ2-7, the full variable domain reads GAGVSQSPRYKVTKRGQDVALRCDPISGHVSLYWYRQALGQGPEFLTYFNYEAQQDKSGLPNDRFSAERPEGSISTLTIQRTEQRDSAMYRCASSPLQVASGGAGYEQYFGPGTRLTVT.

This clone has only one observation. The genes are TRBV28 and TRBJ1-3, with D uncertain. Germline values: CDR1 MDHEN, CDR2 SYDVKM. V dropped 5 bases and J dropped 5 bases, with 16 bases sitting between them. CDR3 length: 15 residues. The CDR3 sequence: CASSKSTVIRNTIYF. The CDR3 DNA reads TGTGCCAGCAGTAAATCCACGGTAATCCGAAACACCATATATTTT.

This clone has just one count. This chain uses TRBV29-1 with TRBJ2-2, with D unclear. V lost 0 bases to trimming and J lost 1 base, with 15 bases between them. Germline CDR1 and CDR2: SQVTM and ANQGSEA. This CDR3 is 17 amino acids long. DNA for the CDR3: TGCAGCGTTGAAGATCGGGTTGGGGTGAGGAACACCGGGGAGCTGTTTTTT. Translated, it gives CSVEDRVGVRNTGELFF.

This rearrangement joins TRBV9 to TRBJ2-4, with 8 bases lining up with TRBD1. Trimming at V came to 3 bases and at J to 6 bases, leaving 5 bases not matched to a gene. CDR1 and CDR2 from the germline V gene are SGDLS and YYNGEE. The CDR3 length is 14 residues. Here the CDR3 reads CASSAGTGLNIQYF. CDR3 DNA sequence: TGTGCCAGCAGCGCCGGGACAGGCCTAAACATTCAGTACTTC.

The V call is TRBV28, the J call TRBJ1-2; D is unclear. Between the trimmed V and J ends, which lost 3 bases and 8 bases, there was a span of 16 bases. Per the germline V gene, CDR1 is MDHEN and CDR2 is SYDVKM. This CDR3 contains 14 residues. The CDR3 DNA reads as TGTGCCAGCAGTTTGGCCGGAGAGGTGGGCGGCTACACCTTC. Translating it yields CASSLAGEVGGYTF.

The chain recombines TRBV7-2 with TRBJ2-1; 10 bases map to TRBD2. Trimming took 2 bases from V and 7 from J; bases not matched to a gene: 8. The CDR3 contains 16 residues. CDR1 and CDR2 from the germline V gene are SGHTA and FQGNSA. For the CDR3, the DNA is TGTGCCAGCAGCTTATCTCGGACTAGCGGACAGAATGAGCAGTTCTTC. As protein: CASSLSRTSGQNEQFF.

V usage is TRBV19 and J usage is TRBJ1-4; D ambiguous. Germline CDR1 reads LNHDA; CDR2 reads SQIVND (reference sequence). The ends were cut back, 3 bases at V and 0 bases at J, with 11 bases in the middle. The CDR3 is 16 residues long. The CDR3 sequence: CASSIGGYATNEKLFF. CDR3 nucleotides: TGTGCCAGTAGTATCGGCGGTTATGCAACTAATGAAAAACTGTTTTTT. Full variable domain (missing parts from reference TRBV19 and TRBJ1-4): DGGITQSPKYLFRKEGQNVTLSCEQNLNHDAMYWYRQDPGQGLRLIYYSQIVNDFQKGDIAEGYSVSREKKESFPLTVTSAQKNPTAFYLCASSIGGYATNEKLFFGSGTQLSVL.

This sequence joins TRBV10-2 and TRBJ2-2, with D perhaps given as TRBD1 or TRBD2 (5 bases each). V shed 8 bases and J shed 0 bases, with 7 bases lying between them. Germline CDR1 reads WSHSY; CDR2 reads SAAADI. The CDR3 runs 13 residues. The CDR3 sequence: CASGTPNTGELFF. The DNA for the CDR3 is TGCGCCAGCGGGACCCCGAACACCGGGGAGCTGTTTTTT.

J is TRBJ2-2 and V is TRBV7-2; 15 bases align to TRBD2. The trim removed 4 bases at V and 1 base at J, leaving 1 base unmatched. Germline-derived CDR1 and CDR2 are SGHTA and FQGNSA. CDR3 size: 17 residues. CDR3 nucleotides: TGTGCCAGCAGCTGGACTAGCGGGGGGGTGAACACCGGGGAGCTGTTTTTT. Amino acid sequence: CASSWTSGGVNTGELFF.

This rearrangement joins TRBV30 to TRBJ1-1; D ambiguous. CDR1 and CDR2 (germline): GTSNPN, SVGIG (reference sequence). The CDR3 spans 15 residues. Trimming cost V 3 bases and J 5 bases, with 19 bases left between them. Written as DNA, the CDR3 is TGTGCCTGGAGAACACCCGGACTTGAGAGGACTGAAGCTTTCTTT. The encoded protein is CAWRTPGLERTEAFF.

V usage is TRBV2 and J usage is TRBJ2-1; D is unresolved. CDR3 length equals 14 residues. Germline V gives CDR1 SNHLY, CDR2 FYNNEI. V lost 11 bases to trimming and J lost 0 bases, with 14 bases between them. CDR3 coding DNA: TGTGCCTCCCAAGCCCAGCGCTCCTACAATGAGCAGTTCTTC. This gives the protein CASQAQRSYNEQFF.

The chain combines TRBV5-1 with TRBJ1-1, with a possible D match to TRBD1 (5 bases). Germline V gene lookup returns CDR1 SGHRS and CDR2 YFSETQ. CDR3 length equals 14 residues. V lost 3 bases, J lost 5 bases, and 14 bases lay in between. The CDR3, as DNA: TGCGCCAGCAGCTGGGATGGGGGGATGACTGAAGCTTTCTTT. Translated: CASSWDGGMTEAFF.

The CDR3 coding sequence is TGTGCCAGCAGTGAAGCGGGGACTCACTGGACCGATACGCAGTATTTT. Amino acid sequence: CASSEAGTHWTDTQYF. The chain has TRBV6-1 and TRBJ2-3; the D gene is possibly TRBD2 (6 bases). The CDR3 contains 16 residues. Germline V gene data show CDR1 as MNHNS and CDR2 as SASEGT. V was cut by 0 bases and J by 6 bases, with 16 bases left in between.

The chain recombines TRBV30 with TRBJ1-1; D uncertain. Germline V gives CDR1 GTSNPN, CDR2 SVGIG (reference sequence). This CDR3 has 14 amino acids. V gave up 0 bases and J gave up 13 bases, with 21 bases separating them. CDR3 DNA sequence: TGTGCCTGGAGTGTATCCGGGCAGGATCTATCTCATTTCTTT. Amino acid sequence: CAWSVSGQDLSHFF.